Sequencing of this T cell receptor (beta chain) was carried out in a study of blood T cell repertoires in COVID-19. Per the authors' pipeline: Quantification of nucleated cells was approximated via reference gene primer amplification. TCRdb keeps only in-frame clones here, not all; method: immunoSEQ multiplex PCR. The V and J calls and the clone size are those of that table, but D and trimming were determined from the DNA. The sample holds about 440,000 clones, roughly 91% seen once. V was shortened by 2 bases and J by 5 bases, with 9 bases between the two germline ends. The CDR3 covers 13 residues. CDR1 MNHEY and CDR2 SVGAGI come from the germline V gene. This clone was seen a handful of times.

The V call is TRBV6-5, the J call TRBJ1-2; D is unresolved. The TCR was taken from a woman in her 30s with acute or convalescent COVID-19. Sequenced sample: peripheral blood. CDR3 in DNA: TGTGCCAGCAGTTACGAGGGTCATTATGGCTACACCTTC. This codes for CASSYEGHYGYTF.